The 24 T cell receptor beta chains below were found in one sample sequenced in a study of early stage breast cancer tumors. Measured with immunoSEQ multiplex PCR; TCRdb has only the in-frame clones, and not every one. Of 70,000 or so clones listed, approximately 80% are singletons. Sequencing was carried out using blood. The receptors originated from a person in their forties with breast cancer.

The V gene is TRBV4-1, the J gene TRBJ2-1, with D possibly matching TRBD1 (5 bases). Germline CDR1 reads MGHRA; CDR2 reads YSYEKL. Trimming took off 4 bases at V and 0 bases at J, with 13 bases between the two ends. CDR3 length: 16 amino acids. CDR3 sequence (DNA): TGCGCCAGCAGCCCCACAAGACAGAGCTCCTACAATGAGCAGTTCTTC. Translated: CASSPTRQSSYNEQFF.

The rearrangement uses TRBV28 and TRBJ2-1; D unresolved. This CDR3 is 17 amino acids long. V lost 1 base to trimming and J lost 10 bases, with 23 bases between them. The germline gives CDR1 MDHEN, CDR2 SYDVKM. Here the CDR3 reads CASSLFLSPWEIAEQFF. DNA of the CDR3: TGTGCCAGCAGTTTATTCCTGTCTCCCTGGGAAATAGCCGAGCAGTTCTTC.

J is TRBJ2-5 and V is TRBV5-1; TRBD2 might be the D (6 bases). Trimming took 0 bases from V and 1 from J, leaving 10 bases between them. Germline CDR1 is SGHRS and CDR2 is YFSETQ. The CDR3 covers 15 residues. CDR3 coding DNA: TGCGCCAGCAGCTTGGCCGGGGGAATCCAAGAGACCCAGTACTTC. Its protein is CASSLAGGIQETQYF. The variable domain in full, with the rest retrieved from reference TRBV5-1 and TRBJ2-5, is KAGVTQTPRYLIKTRGQQVTLSCSPISGHRSVSWYQQTPGQGLQFLFEYFSETQRNKGNFPGRFSGRQFSNSRSEMNVSTLELGDSALYLCASSLAGGIQETQYFGPGTRLLVL.

The chain joins TRBV2 to TRBJ2-1, with a possible D match to TRBD1 (5 bases). This CDR3 region has 16 residues. Germline V gene sequence: CDR1 SNHLY, CDR2 FYNNEI. Trimming took 3 bases from V and 6 from J, leaving 18 bases between them. As DNA, the CDR3 is TGTGCCAGCAGTGATCTACAGGCGATTTTGGGCAATGAGCAGTTCTTC. Amino acid sequence: CASSDLQAILGNEQFF.

This chain connects TRBV10-3 to TRBJ2-5; D gene ambiguous. Per the germline V gene, CDR1 is ENHRY and CDR2 is SYGVKD. The CDR3 has 14 amino acids. V was shortened by 2 bases and J by 2 bases, with 9 bases between the two germline ends. The CDR3 nucleotides are TGTGCCATCAGTGAGAGTGGAACACAAGAGACCCAGTACTTC. The encoded protein is CAISESGTQETQYF.

This clone was counted once. The chain links TRBV19 to TRBJ2-1; TRBD2 aligns across 8 bases. The CDR3 totals 16 residues. Unmatched junction bases numbered 6, after V lost 4 bases and J lost 1 base. In germline, CDR1 is LNHDA, CDR2 SQIVND (reference sequence). The CDR3 nucleotides read TGTGCCAGTAGTAGCTCGGGGGGGGGATCCTACAATGAGCAGTTCTTC. Amino acid sequence: CASSSSGGGSYNEQFF.

The chain recombines TRBV11-2 with TRBJ1-2, with 7 bases identical to TRBD1. The CDR3 length is 19 residues. Germline loops: CDR1 SGHAT, CDR2 FQNNGV. J lost 1 base, V lost 4 bases, and 18 bases had no gene match. The CDR3 sequence is CASSSFRKEGQRRNYGYTF. The CDR3 nucleotides are TGTGCCAGCAGCTCATTCCGAAAAGAGGGACAGCGTCGTAACTATGGCTACACCTTC.

The chain recombines TRBV2 with TRBJ2-7, with D possibly being TRBD2 (5 bases). The CDR3 loop spans 13 amino acids. Trimming shortened V by 5 bases and J by 2 bases, and 10 bases separated the two germline ends. Germline V CDR1 and CDR2: SNHLY, FYNNEI. Here the CDR3 DNA reads TGTGCCAGCAGTCCATTCGGGACCTACGAGCAGTACTTC. Translated: CASSPFGTYEQYF.

This clone has more than one count but fewer than ten. This chain uses TRBV11-2 with TRBJ1-5; D uncertain. This CDR3 is built from 14 residues. Germline V gene lookup returns CDR1 SGHAT and CDR2 FQNNGV. Between the trimmed V and J ends, which lost 0 bases and 7 bases, there was a span of 10 bases. The CDR3 coding sequence is TGTGCCAGCAGCTTAGATGGCAGCACACAGCCCCAGCATTTT. Its translation is CASSLDGSTQPQHF.

The V gene is TRBV19, the J gene TRBJ1-5; perhaps TRBD1 as D (6 bases). This CDR3 spans 14 amino acids. Germline V CDR1 and CDR2: LNHDA, SQIVND (reference sequence). The V end was cut by 7 bases, the J end by 7 bases, with 17 bases between. CDR3 DNA: TGTGCCAGTACCCCGGGAGGGGGTACGCAGCCCCAGCATTTT. This translates into CASTPGGGTQPQHF.

The chain combines TRBV11-2 with TRBJ2-7; tentatively, D is TRBD2 (5 bases). Germline lookup yields CDR1 SGHAT and CDR2 FQNNGV. The CDR3 is made up of 15 amino acids. Deletions cut 5 bases from V and 6 bases from J, with 20 bases between. The CDR3 region has the DNA TGTGCCAGCAGCCCCCAAGCGGACCCCTCGGGCGAGCAGTACTTC. Its translation is CASSPQADPSGEQYF. Full variable domain (rest looked up from reference TRBV11-2 and TRBJ2-7): EAGVAQSPRYKIIEKRQSVAFWCNPISGHATLYWYQQILGQGPKLLIQFQNNGVVDDSQLPKDRFSAERLKGVDSTLKIQPAKLEDSAVYLCASSPQADPSGEQYFGPGTRLTVT.

The V call is TRBV4-2, the J call TRBJ1-5; the D is unclear. The CDR3 totals 15 residues. The ends were cut back, 0 bases at V and 2 bases at J, with 8 bases in the middle. Germline CDR1 LGHNA, CDR2 YNFKEQ. CDR3 sequence: CASSQEGSGNQPQHF. The CDR3 coding sequence is TGTGCCAGCAGCCAAGAGGGATCTGGCAATCAGCCCCAGCATTTT.

V usage is TRBV6-6 and J usage is TRBJ1-5; possible D gene TRBD1, 5 bases. V shed 6 bases and J shed 4 bases, with 13 bases lying between them. CDR3 length: 14 residues. Germline V lookup: CDR1 MNHNY, CDR2 SVGAGI (reference sequence). Here the CDR3 reads CASSDVGDNQPQHF. CDR3 coding DNA: TGTGCCAGCAGCGATGTGGGGGATAATCAGCCCCAGCATTTT.

This rearrangement joins TRBV28 to TRBJ2-7, with D perhaps assigned TRBD1 or TRBD2 (6 bases each). In germline, CDR1 is MDHEN, CDR2 SYDVKM. This CDR3 is 13 amino acids long. The CDR3 DNA follows: TGTGCGGCGAATCGGGGGCCCTCGAGTGGGCAGTACTTC. This codes for CAANRGPSSGQYF.

The gene calls are TRBV7-2 and TRBJ2-7, with 11 nucleotides matching TRBD1. V lost 3 bases and J lost 5; bases outside the gene matches: 3. This CDR3 has 14 residues. Germline V gives CDR1 SGHTA, CDR2 FQGNSA. CDR3 loop: CASSFGQGANEQYF. The CDR3 DNA reads as TGTGCCAGCAGCTTCGGACAGGGGGCTAACGAGCAGTACTTC.

The chain couples TRBV2 to TRBJ1-5; maybe TRBD1 (5 bases). Germline-derived CDR1 and CDR2 are SNHLY and FYNNEI. Trimming took off 4 bases at V and 3 bases at J, with 7 bases between the two ends. CDR3 length: 13 residues. The CDR3 nucleotides read TGTGCCAGCAGTGGACAGCACAATCAGCCCCAGCATTTT. Translation gives CASSGQHNQPQHF.

The chain uses TRBV27 and TRBJ1-4; the match to TRBD1 covers 8 bases. Germline V lookup: CDR1 MNHEY, CDR2 SMNVEV (reference sequence). The CDR3 extends over 14 amino acids. J lost 7 bases, V lost 5 bases, and 6 bases had no gene match. The CDR3 coding sequence is TGTGCCAGCAGTCCGACAGGGGCAAGTGAAAAACTGTTTTTT. It is translated as CASSPTGASEKLFF.

V and J are TRBV11-2 and TRBJ2-2; 13 nucleotides agree with TRBD2. The CDR3 loop spans 19 amino acids. V was pared by 7 bases and J by 3 bases, with 14 bases of the junction left unmatched. Germline V gene sequence: CDR1 SGHAT, CDR2 FQNNGV. CDR3 region: CASTRLGLAGDWDTGELFF. The CDR3 DNA follows: TGTGCCAGCACTCGCCTAGGACTAGCGGGAGATTGGGACACCGGGGAGCTGTTTTTT.

The chain is built from TRBV28 and TRBJ2-1, with 13 bases that match TRBD2. The CDR3 has 15 amino acids. Germline V gene data show CDR1 as MDHEN and CDR2 as SYDVKM. V lost 7 bases, J lost 6 bases, and 6 bases stayed unmatched. The CDR3 region is CASTLLAGGFNEQFF. The CDR3 DNA is TGTGCCAGCACCCTACTAGCGGGAGGGTTCAATGAGCAGTTCTTC.

Here the CDR3 DNA reads TGTGCCAGCAGTTTAGGGGGTCGGGGCGTTGGCTACGAGCAGTACTTC. Protein sequence: CASSLGGRGVGYEQYF. The chain employs TRBV27 and TRBJ2-7, with D perhaps matching TRBD1 or TRBD2 (5 bases each). The germline V gene encodes CDR1 MNHEY and CDR2 SMNVEV (reference sequence). This CDR3 contains 16 residues. V was shortened by 2 bases and J by 3 bases, with 17 bases between the two germline ends.

This clone has more than one count but fewer than ten. The rearrangement links TRBV6-1 to TRBJ2-7; TRBD1 aligns across 8 bases. V was clipped by 6 bases and J by 9 bases; unmatched bases: 13. The CDR3 loop spans 14 amino acids. Per the germline V gene, CDR1 is MNHNS and CDR2 is SASEGT. The DNA of the CDR3 is TGTGCCAGCAGGCCGGGACAGGACACGGCTTGGCAGTACTTC. Translating gives CASRPGQDTAWQYF.

V usage is TRBV28 and J usage is TRBJ2-7; 7 bases are shared with TRBD2. Germline CDR1 is MDHEN and CDR2 is SYDVKM. The V gene end was trimmed by 6 bases and the J gene end by 0 bases; junction bases not matched to a gene: 8. The CDR3 has 15 amino acids. The CDR3 loop is CASSLQAGNSYEQYF. The CDR3 region has the DNA TGTGCCAGCAGCCTTCAAGCGGGAAACTCCTACGAGCAGTACTTC.

This clone was observed a few times. The chain combines TRBV9 with TRBJ2-7, with 10 bases identical to TRBD2. The CDR3 extends over 15 amino acids. The trim removed 0 bases at V and 5 bases at J, leaving 5 bases unmatched. CDR1 and CDR2 from the germline V gene are SGDLS and YYNGEE. The CDR3 sequence is CASSVGLAGVNEQYF. The CDR3 DNA sequence: TGTGCCAGCAGCGTAGGTCTAGCGGGAGTGAACGAGCAGTACTTC.

This chain connects TRBV6-5 to TRBJ1-1, with 8 nucleotides matching TRBD1. Germline lookup yields CDR1 MNHEY and CDR2 SVGAGI. The V and J ends lost 8 bases and 1 base, in that order; junction bases with no gene match: 3. The CDR3 extends over 13 amino acids. The CDR3 nucleotides read TGTGCCAGCTCAGACAGGGGGAACACTGAAGCTTTCTTT. It is translated as CASSDRGNTEAFF.